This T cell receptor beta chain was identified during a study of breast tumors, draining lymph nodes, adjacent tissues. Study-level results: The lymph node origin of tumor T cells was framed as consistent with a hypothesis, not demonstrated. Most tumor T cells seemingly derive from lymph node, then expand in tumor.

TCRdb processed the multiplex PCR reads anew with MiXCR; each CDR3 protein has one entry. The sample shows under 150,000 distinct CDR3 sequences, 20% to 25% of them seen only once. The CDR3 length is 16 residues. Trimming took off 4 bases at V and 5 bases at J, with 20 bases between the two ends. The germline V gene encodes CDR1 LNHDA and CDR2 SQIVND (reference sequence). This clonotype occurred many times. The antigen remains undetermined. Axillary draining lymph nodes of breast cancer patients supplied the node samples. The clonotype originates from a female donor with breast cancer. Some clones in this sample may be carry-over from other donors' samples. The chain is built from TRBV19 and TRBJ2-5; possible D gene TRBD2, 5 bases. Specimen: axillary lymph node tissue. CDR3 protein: CASSKRSGPGGETQYF. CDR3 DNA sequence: TGTGCCAGTAGTAAAAGAAGCGGACCTGGCGGGGAGACCCAGTACTTC.